Listed here are 9 T cell receptor beta chains from one sample, sequenced in a study of vaccination and CD4 T cells after COVID-19. With the Oncomine TCR Beta short-read assay, DNA from cultured CD4+ T cells was sequenced. MiXCR, run by TCRdb on the PCR reads, gives a single entry per CDR3 protein. The sample has 12,000 or so distinct CDR3 sequences, around 80% seen once. Their target antigens are unknown. Treatment defined: approximately nine-day PBMC culture with coronavirus spike peptide pools or control peptides (ViraFEST assay). Sequenced material: CD4+ T cells from blood, cultured in vitro. The origin of the receptors is a human donor who had recovered from COVID-19.

This clonotype was seen a handful of times. The J gene is TRBJ1-2, the V gene TRBV27, with D tentatively TRBD1 (5 bases). CDR1 and CDR2 from the germline V gene are MNHEY and SMNVEV (reference sequence). Between the trimmed V and J ends, which lost 6 bases and 5 bases, there was a span of 19 bases. The CDR3 is 15 residues long. CDR3 in DNA: TGTGCCAGCAGCCAGCTTCCCGTACGACAGTATGGCTACACCTTC. Translation: CASSQLPVRQYGYTF.

The genes are TRBV20-1 and TRBJ1-5; unclear D gene. V lost 2 bases and J lost 6, with 8 bases in between. The germline CDR1 and CDR2 sequences are DFQATT and SNEGSKA (reference sequence). The CDR3 has 12 residues. DNA of the CDR3: TGCAGTGCTAGATCCTGGGCTCAGCCCCAGCATTTT. It translates to CSARSWAQPQHF.

Here the CDR3 reads CSARGTHQPQHF. For the CDR3, the DNA is TGCAGTGCTAGGGGGACCCATCAGCCCCAGCATTTT. The chain couples TRBV20-1 to TRBJ1-5; D is possibly TRBD1 (5 bases). Germline V gene sequence: CDR1 DFQATT, CDR2 SNEGSKA (reference sequence). Deletions cut 3 bases from V and 5 bases from J, with 8 bases between. CDR3 length: 12 residues.

The chain employs TRBV20-1 and TRBJ1-1; 7 positions match TRBD1. This CDR3 has 12 residues. Germline CDR1 reads DFQATT; CDR2 reads SNEGSKA (reference sequence). J lost 6 bases, V lost 7 bases, and 8 bases had no gene match. The CDR3 DNA reads as TGCAGTGTGGTAGGGGGCGCGGCTGAAGCTTTCTTT. Translated: CSVVGGAAEAFF.

The chain is built from TRBV9 and TRBJ2-2, with TRBD2 matching 14 bases. V gave up 4 bases and J gave up 7 bases; unmatched junction bases: 6. The length of the CDR3 is 16 residues. In germline, CDR1 is SGDLS, CDR2 YYNGEE. The DNA of the CDR3 is TGTGCCAGCAGCAGGGGACTAGCGGGAGTAGACGGGGAGCTGTTTTTT. Its translation: CASSRGLAGVDGELFF.

This chain connects TRBV24-1 to TRBJ2-2; 8 bases align to TRBD1. V lost 6 bases, J lost 3 bases, and 2 bases stayed unmatched. CDR1 and CDR2 (germline): KGHDR, SFDVKD. The CDR3 extends over 14 amino acids. CDR3 in DNA: TGTGCCACCAGTCAGGGGGCGGACACCGGGGAGCTGTTTTTT. Its protein product is CATSQGADTGELFF.

This clonotype has more than one count but fewer than ten. The rearrangement uses TRBV27 and TRBJ1-2; D is uncertain. The CDR3 sequence is 13 residues long. Germline V lookup: CDR1 MNHEY, CDR2 SMNVEV (reference sequence). Trimming took off 5 bases at V and 3 bases at J, with 10 bases between the two ends. The CDR3 DNA reads as TGTGCCAGCAGTCCACAGAGTTACTATGGCTACACCTTC. This sequence encodes CASSPQSYYGYTF.

The chain carries TRBV20-1 and TRBJ2-3; D remains unclear. Germline CDR1 DFQATT, CDR2 SNEGSKA (reference sequence). CDR3 length: 13 residues. Trimming removed 5 bases at V and 3 bases at J, with 12 bases between. The CDR3: CSALFMGTDTQYF. The CDR3 DNA follows: TGCAGTGCTCTTTTCATGGGGACAGATACGCAGTATTTT.

A note on this clonotype: A junction end diverges from the germline sequence, so it may reflect a read error. The genes are TRBV19 and TRBJ1-1; 7 bases are shared with TRBD1. The length of the CDR3 is 14 residues. Germline loops: CDR1 LNHDA, CDR2 SQIVND (reference sequence). DNA of the CDR3: TGTGCCAGTGCCTACCTGGGACAGAACAATGAAGCTTTCTTT. Its protein product is CASAYLGQNNEAFF. The full variable domain, completed using reference TRBV19 and TRBJ1-1, is DGGITQSPKYLFRKEGQNVTLSCEQNLNHDAMYWYRQDPGQGLRLIYYSQIVNDFQKGDIAEGYSVSREKKESFPLTVTSAQKNPTAFYLCASAYLGQNNEAFFGQGTRLTVV.